This T cell receptor (beta chain) is from a study of T cells after yellow fever vaccination. Study results and caveats: Subsequent booster samples again held most clones from primary vaccination (just under 98% CD4, roughly 90% CD8). Some clonotypes were seen in both the CD4 and the CD8 compartments. These made up a small share and likely arose from convergent recombination. Abundant clonotypes from the bulk population could get into FACS-sorted repertoires as contaminants.

For TCR, cDNA came from 5'RACE template switching, which added a universal primer site and UMIs. Each CDR3 protein is one row after TCRdb ran MiXCR on the 5' RACE reads. This table holds about 130,000 distinct CDR3 sequences, 8.9% found once. A note on this clonotype: The antigen remains unidentified.

This TCR was recovered from a man between 18 and 29 years old who received the YFV17D yellow fever vaccine. The sample was CD8+ T cells sorted from PBMCs, taken on the day of the yellow fever booster vaccination.

In DNA, the CDR3 is TGTGCCAGCACCTCCGTGTGGGGTGGCTACACCTTC. Encoded protein: CASTSVWGGYTF. The chain joins TRBV7-8 to TRBJ1-2; D gene ambiguous. V lost 7 bases and J 7 bases, leaving 13 bases between the germline ends. The CDR3 has 12 residues. Germline values: CDR1 SGHVS, CDR2 FQNEAQ.